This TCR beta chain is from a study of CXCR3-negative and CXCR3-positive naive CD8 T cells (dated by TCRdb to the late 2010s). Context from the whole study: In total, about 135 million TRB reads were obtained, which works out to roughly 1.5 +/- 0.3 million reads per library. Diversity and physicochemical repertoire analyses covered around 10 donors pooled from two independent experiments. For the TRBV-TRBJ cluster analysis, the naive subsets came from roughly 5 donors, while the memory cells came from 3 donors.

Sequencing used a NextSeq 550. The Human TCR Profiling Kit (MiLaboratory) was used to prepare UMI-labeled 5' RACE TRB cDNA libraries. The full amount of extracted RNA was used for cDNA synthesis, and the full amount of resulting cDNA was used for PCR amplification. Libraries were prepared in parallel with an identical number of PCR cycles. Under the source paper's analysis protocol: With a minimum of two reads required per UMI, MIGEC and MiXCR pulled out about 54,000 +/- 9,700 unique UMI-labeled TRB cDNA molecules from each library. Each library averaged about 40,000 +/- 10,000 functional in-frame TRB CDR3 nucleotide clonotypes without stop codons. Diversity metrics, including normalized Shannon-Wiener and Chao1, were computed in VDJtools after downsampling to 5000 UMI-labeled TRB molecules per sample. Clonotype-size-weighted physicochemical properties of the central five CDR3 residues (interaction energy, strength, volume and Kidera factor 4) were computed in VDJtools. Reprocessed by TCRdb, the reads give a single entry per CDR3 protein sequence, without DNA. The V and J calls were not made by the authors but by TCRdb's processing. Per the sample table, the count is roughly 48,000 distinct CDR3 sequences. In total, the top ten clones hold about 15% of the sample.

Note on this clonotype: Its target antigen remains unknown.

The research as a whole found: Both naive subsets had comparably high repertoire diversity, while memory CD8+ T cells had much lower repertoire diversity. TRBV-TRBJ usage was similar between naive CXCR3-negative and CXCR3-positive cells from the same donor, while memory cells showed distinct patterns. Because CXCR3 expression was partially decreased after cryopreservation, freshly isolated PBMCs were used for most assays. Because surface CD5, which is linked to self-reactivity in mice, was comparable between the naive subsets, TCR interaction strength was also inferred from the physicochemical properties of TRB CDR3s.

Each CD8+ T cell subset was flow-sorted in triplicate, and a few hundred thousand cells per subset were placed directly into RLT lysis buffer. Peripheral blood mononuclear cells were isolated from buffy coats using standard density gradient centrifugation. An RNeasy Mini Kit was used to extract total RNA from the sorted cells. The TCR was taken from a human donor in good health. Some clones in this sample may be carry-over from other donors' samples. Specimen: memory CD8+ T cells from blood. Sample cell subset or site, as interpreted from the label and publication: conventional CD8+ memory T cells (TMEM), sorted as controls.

The CDR3 protein: CASSLIWGAEYEQYF. The chain is assembled from TRBV5-6 and TRBJ2-7. CDR1 and CDR2 are read off the germline V gene as SGHDT and YYEEEE. The CDR3, cysteine through phenylalanine, is 15 amino acids long. Only the protein is on record.